Described below is a single TCR beta chain sequence and its context. Antigen specificity is unknown. TCRdb re-analysed the 5' RACE reads in MiXCR, keeping a single row per CDR3 protein. The sample includes about 540,000 distinct CDR3 sequences, about 13% seen only once; the top ten take under 7.5%. The record originates from a study of CD8 T cells in ankylosing spondylitis. Whole-study findings and limits: Typical of ankylosing spondylitis blood, it appeared, was a TCR beta motif of several highly homologous variants.

The CDR3 covers 14 residues. Germline V gene sequence: CDR1 DFQATT, CDR2 SNEGSKA (reference sequence). V lost 3 bases and J lost 4, with 13 bases in between. What was sequenced was blood, either unsorted or a sorted T cell fraction (not recorded which). The rearrangement joins TRBV20-1 to TRBJ1-5; the D is unclear. This receptor was identified in a male donor with ankylosing spondylitis. CDR3 sequence (DNA): TGCAGTGCTAGTAAAGGATCTCGGAATCAGCCCCAGCATTTT. It codes for CSASKGSRNQPQHF.